This paragraph covers one T cell receptor beta chain sequence. The antigen remains unidentified. The data derive from a study of blood T cells in healthy people across ages. The CDR3 has 14 residues. Looked up from germline, CDR1 is SGHRS and CDR2 is YFSETQ. Primers used in a second PCR of about 7 to 11 cycles were a sample-barcoded 5' primer and a J-beta primer mix. Each CDR3 protein is one row after TCRdb ran MiXCR on the 5' RACE reads. The data show around 2 million distinct CDR3 sequences, with 35% to 50% seen just once and 23% held by the top ten. Regarding the study as a whole: The long-lived group displayed more naive CD4+ cells, plus higher diversity, than the aged donors did.

With each sample, at least 5 micrograms of total RNA were extracted. Material: blood. The chain has TRBV5-1 and TRBJ2-1; D is possibly TRBD2 (5 bases). The DNA end lines up better with TRBJ2-7; the J call may be wrong. This sequence was found in a human donor in good health. For the CDR3, the DNA is TGCGCCAGCAGCGGGCGGACTTCCTACAATGAGCAGTACTTC. This gives the protein CASSGRTSYNEQYF.